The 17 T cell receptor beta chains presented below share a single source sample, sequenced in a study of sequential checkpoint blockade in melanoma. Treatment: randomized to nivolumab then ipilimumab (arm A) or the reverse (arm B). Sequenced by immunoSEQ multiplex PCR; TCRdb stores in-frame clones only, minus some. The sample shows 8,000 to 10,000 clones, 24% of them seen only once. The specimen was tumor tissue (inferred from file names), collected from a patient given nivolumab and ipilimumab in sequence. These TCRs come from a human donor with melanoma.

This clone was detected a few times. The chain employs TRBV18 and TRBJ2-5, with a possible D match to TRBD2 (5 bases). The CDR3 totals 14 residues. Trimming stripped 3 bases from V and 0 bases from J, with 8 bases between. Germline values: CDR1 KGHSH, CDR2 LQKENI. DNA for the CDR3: TGTGCCAGCTCACCGCCGGGATACCAAGAGACCCAGTACTTC. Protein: CASSPPGYQETQYF.

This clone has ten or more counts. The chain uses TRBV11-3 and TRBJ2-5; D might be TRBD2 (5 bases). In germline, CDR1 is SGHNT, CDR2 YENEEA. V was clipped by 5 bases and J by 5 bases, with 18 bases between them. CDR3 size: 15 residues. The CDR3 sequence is CASSQDWMGGETQYF. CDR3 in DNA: TGTGCCAGCAGCCAGGACTGGATGGGTGGTGAGACCCAGTACTTC.

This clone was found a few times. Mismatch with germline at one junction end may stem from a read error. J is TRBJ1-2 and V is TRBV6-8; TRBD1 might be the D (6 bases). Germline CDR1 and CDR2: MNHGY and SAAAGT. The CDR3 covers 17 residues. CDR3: CAISPLDVGGRNYGYTF. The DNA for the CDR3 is TGTGCCATCAGTCCCTTAGATGTAGGGGGGAGGAACTATGGCTACACCTTC.

This chain's CDR3 is CASNGEREGRESSYNEQFF. In nucleotides, the CDR3 is TGTGCCAGCAACGGGGAGCGGGAGGGCCGGGAAAGCTCCTACAATGAGCAGTTCTTC. The chain recombines TRBV12-5 with TRBJ2-1; 10 nucleotides align to TRBD2. Germline V lookup: CDR1 LGHNT, CDR2 FRNRAP. The CDR3 is 19 residues long.

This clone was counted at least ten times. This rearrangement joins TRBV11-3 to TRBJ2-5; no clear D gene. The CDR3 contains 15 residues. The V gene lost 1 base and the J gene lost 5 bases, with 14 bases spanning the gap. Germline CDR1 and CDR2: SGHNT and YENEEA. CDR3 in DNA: TGTGCCAGCAGCTTAGGCGCGCCTACGGCGGAGACCCAGTACTTC. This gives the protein CASSLGAPTAETQYF.

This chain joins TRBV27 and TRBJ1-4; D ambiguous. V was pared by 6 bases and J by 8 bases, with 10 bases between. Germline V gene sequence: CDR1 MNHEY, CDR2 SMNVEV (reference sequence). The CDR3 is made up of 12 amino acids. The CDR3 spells CASSNEPEKLFF. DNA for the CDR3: TGTGCCAGCAGCAATGAACCCGAAAAACTGTTTTTT. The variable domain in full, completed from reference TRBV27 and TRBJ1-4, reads EAQVTQNPRYLITVTGKKLTVTCSQNMNHEYMSWYRQDPGLGLRQIYYSMNVEVTDKGDVPEGYKVSRKEKRNFPLILESPSPNQTSLYFCASSNEPEKLFFGSGTQLSVL.

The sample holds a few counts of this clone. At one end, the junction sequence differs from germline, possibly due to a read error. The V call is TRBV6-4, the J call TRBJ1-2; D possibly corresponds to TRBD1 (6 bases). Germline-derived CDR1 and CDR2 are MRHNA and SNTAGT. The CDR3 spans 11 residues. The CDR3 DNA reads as TGTGCCATCAGTGAGGGGGATGGCTACACCTTC. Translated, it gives CAISEGDGYTF.

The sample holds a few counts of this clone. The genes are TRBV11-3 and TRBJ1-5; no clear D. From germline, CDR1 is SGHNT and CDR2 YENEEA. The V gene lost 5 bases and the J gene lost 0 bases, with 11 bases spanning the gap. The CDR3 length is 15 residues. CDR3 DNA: TGTGCCAGCAGCGGCAAGGTTCTTAGCAATCAGCCCCAGCATTTT. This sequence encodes CASSGKVLSNQPQHF.

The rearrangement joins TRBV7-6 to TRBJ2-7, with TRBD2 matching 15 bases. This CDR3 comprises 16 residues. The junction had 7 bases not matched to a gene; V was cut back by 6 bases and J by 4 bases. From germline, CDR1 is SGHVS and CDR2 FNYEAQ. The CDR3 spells CASSLGTSGRRYEQYF. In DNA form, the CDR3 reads TGTGCCAGCAGTTTGGGGACTAGCGGGAGGAGGTACGAGCAGTACTTC.

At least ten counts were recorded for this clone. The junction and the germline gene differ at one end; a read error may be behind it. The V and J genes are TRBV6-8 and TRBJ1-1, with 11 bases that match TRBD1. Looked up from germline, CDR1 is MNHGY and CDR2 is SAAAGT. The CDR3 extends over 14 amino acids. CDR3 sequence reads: CAISTGQGGTEAFF. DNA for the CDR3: TGTGCCATCAGTACGGGACAGGGGGGGACTGAAGCTTTCTTT.

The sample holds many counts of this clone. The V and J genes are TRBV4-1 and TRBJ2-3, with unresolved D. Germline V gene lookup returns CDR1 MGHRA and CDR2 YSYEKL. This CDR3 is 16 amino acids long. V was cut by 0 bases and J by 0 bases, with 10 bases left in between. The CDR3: CASSQEPPFSTDTQYF. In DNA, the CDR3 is TGCGCCAGCAGCCAAGAGCCGCCGTTTAGCACAGATACGCAGTATTTT.

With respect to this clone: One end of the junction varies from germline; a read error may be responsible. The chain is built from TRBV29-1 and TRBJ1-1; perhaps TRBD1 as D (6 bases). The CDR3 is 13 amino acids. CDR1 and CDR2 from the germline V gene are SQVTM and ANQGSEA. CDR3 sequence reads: CSAEGQGRVEAFF. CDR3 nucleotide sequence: TGCAGCGCTGAAGGGCAGGGGAGAGTGGAAGCTTTCTTT.

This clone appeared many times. CDR3 protein: CASSLTGNTGELFF. CDR3 nucleotides: TGTGCCAGCAGCTTAACCGGTAACACCGGGGAGCTGTTTTTT. The genes are TRBV11-3 and TRBJ2-2; D remains ambiguous. This CDR3 has 14 residues. Germline lookup yields CDR1 SGHNT and CDR2 YENEEA. Trimming left V 2 bases short and J 2 bases short, with 6 bases between.

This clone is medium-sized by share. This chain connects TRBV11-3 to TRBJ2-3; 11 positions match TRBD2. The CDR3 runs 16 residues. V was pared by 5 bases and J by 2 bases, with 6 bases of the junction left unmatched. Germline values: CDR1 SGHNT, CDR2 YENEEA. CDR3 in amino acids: CASSVGTSGSTDTQYF. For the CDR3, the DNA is TGTGCCAGCAGCGTAGGGACTAGCGGTTCCACAGATACGCAGTATTTT. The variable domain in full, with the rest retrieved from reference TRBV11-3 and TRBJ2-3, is EAGVVQSPRYKIIEKKQPVAFWCNPISGHNTLYWYLQNLGQGPELLIRYENEEAVDDSQLPKDRFSAERLKGVDSTLKIQPAELGDSAVYLCASSVGTSGSTDTQYFGPGTRLTVL.

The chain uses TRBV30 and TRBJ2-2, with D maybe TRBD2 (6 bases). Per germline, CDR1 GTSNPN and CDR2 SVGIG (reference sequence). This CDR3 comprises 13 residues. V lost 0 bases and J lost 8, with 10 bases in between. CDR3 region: CAWSVQSGGELFF. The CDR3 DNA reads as TGTGCCTGGAGTGTACAAAGCGGGGGGGAGCTGTTTTTT.

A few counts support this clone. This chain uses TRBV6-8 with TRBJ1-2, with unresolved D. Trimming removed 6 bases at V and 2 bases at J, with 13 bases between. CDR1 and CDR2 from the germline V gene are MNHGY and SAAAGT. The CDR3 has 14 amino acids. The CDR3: CASRTPRINYGYTF. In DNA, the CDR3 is TGTGCCAGCAGGACCCCTCGCATCAACTATGGCTACACCTTC.

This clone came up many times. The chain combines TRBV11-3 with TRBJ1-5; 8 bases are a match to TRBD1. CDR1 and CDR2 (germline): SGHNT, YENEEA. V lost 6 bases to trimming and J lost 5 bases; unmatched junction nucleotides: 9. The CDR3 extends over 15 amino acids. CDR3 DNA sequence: TGTGCCAGCAGTTCTGGACAGGGCAGGGATCAGCCCCAGCATTTT. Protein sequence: CASSSGQGRDQPQHF.